This record concerns one T cell receptor beta chain sequence. This specimen belongs to a study of blood T cell repertoires in COVID-19. Study details: Sites across the United States, Italy and Spain contributed samples from acute and convalescent COVID-19.

Generated by immunoSEQ multiplex PCR, the TCRdb table keeps only in-frame clones and is missing some. The sample contains 95,000 to 130,000 clones, approximately 80% of which appear only once. Germline V gene lookup returns CDR1 MNHNY and CDR2 SVGAGI (reference sequence). This CDR3 comprises 14 residues. V lost 4 bases, J lost 4 bases, and 5 bases stayed unmatched. The material sequenced was peripheral blood. The chain couples TRBV6-6 to TRBJ1-2; TRBD1 matches at 8 bases. This sequence was found in a man in his 70s with active or convalescent COVID-19. The CDR3 DNA reads TGTGCCAGCAGTTCTCCAGGGGGCGGCTATGGCTACACCTTC. This encodes CASSSPGGGYGYTF.